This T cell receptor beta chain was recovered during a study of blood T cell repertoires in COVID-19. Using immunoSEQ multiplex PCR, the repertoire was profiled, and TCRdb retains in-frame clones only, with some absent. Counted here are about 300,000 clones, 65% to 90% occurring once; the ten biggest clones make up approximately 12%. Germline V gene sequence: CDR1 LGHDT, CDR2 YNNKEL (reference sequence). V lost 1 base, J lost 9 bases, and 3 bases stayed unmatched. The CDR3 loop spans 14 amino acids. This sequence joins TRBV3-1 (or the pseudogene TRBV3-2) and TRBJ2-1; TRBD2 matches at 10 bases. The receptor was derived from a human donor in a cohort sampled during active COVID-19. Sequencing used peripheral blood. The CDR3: CASSQALAGAEQFF. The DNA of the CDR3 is TGTGCCAGCAGCCAAGCCCTAGCGGGAGCTGAGCAGTTCTTC.